Listed here is a single T cell receptor (beta chain). Antigen: not known. Assay: immunoSEQ multiplex PCR; the TCRdb copy retains only in-frame clones and omits some. The sample includes 100,000 to 150,000 clones, under 90% of them seen just once. This specimen belongs to a study of cytomegalovirus exposure and HLA in healthy donors. Overall study context: The 120 or so validation repertoires, a later analysis reported, used the same platform as the approximately 650 first-cohort repertoires.

V was pared by 4 bases and J by 0 bases, with 8 bases of the junction left unmatched. There are 17 residues in the CDR3. CDR1 and CDR2 from the germline V gene are LNHDA and SQIVND (reference sequence). Regarding the study as a whole: Subsequent analysis of the roughly 120 validation repertoires found a tendency for first-cohort TCR clusters to co-occur. Listed as cytomegalovirus-associated were approximately 160 TCR beta chains. Despite most TCR sequences being rare, some public TCRs occurred in many donors.

This chain joins TRBV19 and TRBJ1-5, with 8 bases matching TRBD1. Sequenced: PBMCs. The TCR sequence derives from a woman aged 18-29 years in good health and CMV-seronegative. CDR3 protein: CASSTPDRGYSNQPQHF. CDR3 bases: TGTGCCAGTAGTACGCCCGACAGGGGATATAGCAATCAGCCCCAGCATTTT.